The rows below give T cell receptor beta chains drawn from one sample of a study of tumor-infiltrating lymphocytes in localized non-small cell lung cancer. Using immunoSEQ multiplex PCR, the repertoire was profiled, and TCRdb retains in-frame clones only, with some absent. The sample lists around 7,200 clones, approximately 71% occurring once. The sample consisted of lung tumor tissue. Source of these receptors: a human donor with non-small cell lung cancer. Each CDR3 is given with its conserved first and last residue. D genes are given only for firm matches. Clone size is not always given. Where it is, it says once, few, many or a class for expanded clones.

>-|-|TRBV6-1|TRBJ1-5
TGTGCCAGCAGTGAAGCTTGGGGCGCGGGCAATCAGCCCCAGCATTTT
CASSEAWGAGNQPQHF
>-|TRBD1|TRBV6-5|TRBJ1-2
TGTGCCAGCAGCCAGGGGGCGGATGGCTACACCTTC
CASSQGADGYTF
>-|TRBD1|TRBV18|TRBJ2-7
TGTGCCAGCTCACCTACGACAGGGGGTCGCGAGCAGTACTTC
CASSPTTGGREQYF
>-|TRBD2|TRBV7-7|TRBJ2-5
TGTGCTAGCAGCTCAAGACTAGCGGGGGGGCTGGGGGAGACCCAGTACTTC
CASSSRLAGGLGETQYF
>-|TRBD2|TRBV7-2|TRBJ2-2
TGTGCCAGCAGCAGGGGCGCTAGCGGGGCGGGCGGGGAGCTGTTTTTT
CASSRGASGAGGELFF
>-|-|TRBV7-9|TRBJ2-6
TGTGCCAGCAGCCCCCCGGCCTCTGGGGCCAACGTCCTGACTTTC
CASSPPASGANVLTF
>-|TRBD2|TRBV4-1|TRBJ2-1
TGCGCCAGCAGCCGTTACGACAAGACTAGCGGGGGTTACAATGAGCAGTTCTTC
CASSRYDKTSGGYNEQFF
>-|-|TRBV6-6|TRBJ1-2
TGTGCCAGCAGTTACAGGGATGGCTACACCTTC
CASSYRDGYTF
>-|-|TRBV10-1|TRBJ1-2
TGCGCCAGCACCCTAACGGCGCAGGGAAACTATGGCTACACCTTC
CASTLTAQGNYGYTF
>few|-|TRBV16|TRBJ1-2
TGTGCCAGCAGCCAATTGGAAGGCAGGACCAACTATGGCTACACCTTC
CASSQLEGRTNYGYTF
>-|-|TRBV19|TRBJ1-6
TGTGCCAGTAGCCTGCTGAATTCACCCCTCCACTTT
CASSLLNSPLHF
>-|TRBD2|TRBV7-2|TRBJ2-7
TGTGCCAGCAGTCTTAGGACTAGCGGCTCCTACGAGCAGTACTTC
CASSLRTSGSYEQYF
>-|-|TRBV7-9|TRBJ1-4
TGTGCCAGCAGCTCGGGAGAGGCAACTAATGAAAAACTGTTTTTT
CASSSGEATNEKLFF
>-|-|TRBV5-6|TRBJ1-5
TGTGCCAGCAGCTCGAGGGAGGGTGGGGATCAGCCCCAGCATTTT
CASSSREGGDQPQHF
>once|-|TRBV12-5|TRBJ2-1
TGTGCTAGTGGGCCCCCAGCCGCCAATGAGCAGTTCTTC
CASGPPAANEQFF
>-|-|TRBV13|TRBJ1-1
TGTGCCAGCAGCTCGGGGGGACCAGGGCGAACTGAAGCTTTCTTT
CASSSGGPGRTEAFF
>-|TRBD2|TRBV4-2|TRBJ2-3
TGTGCCACCCGTAGCCTAGCGGGGGGCACAGATACGCAGTATTTT
CATRSLAGGTDTQYF
>-|TRBD2|TRBV15|TRBJ2-1
TGTGCCACCAGCAGAGATCCTAGCGGGGGTTGGGATGAGCAGTTCTTC
CATSRDPSGGWDEQFF
>-|TRBD1|TRBV7-6|TRBJ2-2
TGTGCCAGCAGCCGGAGGGGGACAGGGGGTGTCGCGAACACCGGGGAGCTGTTTTTT
CASSRRGTGGVANTGELFF
>-|-|TRBV5-1|TRBJ1-1
TGCGCCAGCAGCTCCAATGCGAAAGCTTTCTTT
CASSSNAKAFF
>-|-|TRBV5-1|TRBJ1-6
TGCGCCAGCAGCTTGGGACAGATTAATTCACCCCTCCACTTT
CASSLGQINSPLHF
>few|-|TRBV7-9|TRBJ1-6
TGTGCCAGCAGCTTAGCTCAGGGTGCTAATTCACCCCTCCACTTT
CASSLAQGANSPLHF
>-|-|TRBV7-2|TRBJ2-7
TGTGCCAGCAGCTTAGAGGGGGGCAAAGCCTACGAGCAGTACTTC
CASSLEGGKAYEQYF
>once|-|TRBV5-8|TRBJ1-2
TGTGCCAGCAGCTTGGCGATCGTGGGATTCAAAAACTATGGCTACACCTTC
CASSLAIVGFKNYGYTF
>-|TRBD2|TRBV5-3|TRBJ2-3
TGTGCCAGAAGCTTGTCCCGGGGGGGATTCACAGATACGCAGTATTTT
CARSLSRGGFTDTQYF